The following is a TCR beta chain sequence with its context. Its antigen is currently not known. There are no base qualities to consult, and no much larger clone falls within one base. The data were taken from a study of blood T cell repertoires in COVID-19 (dated by TCRdb to the early 2020s). Regarding the study in general: Samples covering the acute and convalescent phases of COVID-19 were provided by collaborators in the United States, Italy and Spain. The prospective study material was composed of cDNA or gDNA derived from T cells, B-cell-depleted T cells, or PBMCs. Deeply sampled blood TCRbeta repertoires from subjects exposed to, actively infected with, or recovered from COVID-19 were included in the dataset. The repertoires were released in a freely available public database meant as a resource for research on the immune response to SARS-CoV-2. Samples came from the ongoing ImmuneRACE study (first 160 participants) plus 1,254 subjects from 6 global collaborators. Nearly every sample came with metadata listing a de-identified subject ID, COVID-19 status, age in years and sex. HLA class I and class II types, where available, came from metadata supplied by the sample provider rather than from assay-based typing. The investigation overall reported the following: The amount of clinical and demographic metadata varied by source and participant and was provided uncurated.

One collaborating source in Seattle enrolled patients during active infection and followed them longitudinally through the course of disease. Each collaborating institution followed its own protocols to collect whole blood in K2EDTA tubes. Collaborator samples were shipped for TCRbeta analysis as frozen whole blood, isolated PBMCs, or DNA extracted from either sample type. V gives up 4 bases and J gives up 4 bases, and the segment between their germline ends measures 10 bases. CDR1 and CDR2 were assigned from the germline V gene as SNHLY and FYNNEI. The CDR3 runs 13 residues from the cysteine to the phenylalanine. The entry retains the CDR3 DNA only, 39 bases that are in frame from base 1. TCRbeta CDR3 regions were amplified from genomic DNA by means of the immunoSEQ Assay, a bias-controlled multiplex PCR. Under the source paper's analysis protocol: Within the assay, amplification of reference gene primers was used to estimate how many nucleated cells each sample contained. Sequence reads were collapsed and filtered to measure the absolute abundance of every unique TCRbeta CDR3 rearrangement. Productive Simpson clonality was computed per sample as the square root of Simpson's diversity index over productive rearrangements. TCRdb's version of the immuneACCESS table is confined to in-frame rearrangements and falls short of the full clone set. An unresolved V gene accounts for under half of the shortfall where checked; the remainder is of unknown origin. V and J calls and clone size are given by that table; D and trimming were obtained from the DNA. Here the sample has tens of thousands of clones; 83% occur a single time. About 10% of the sample comes from the top ten.

Recombination connected TRBV2 to TRBJ1-2, with a tentative D gene TRBD1 over 5 matching bases. This TCR was recovered from a man aged 50-59 years with COVID-19, enrolled during active disease. Sequencing input: peripheral blood. In nucleotides, the sequence is TGTGCCAGCAGTGGGGCCAGGGCCTATGGCTACACCTTC. This is translated as CASSGARAYGYTF.